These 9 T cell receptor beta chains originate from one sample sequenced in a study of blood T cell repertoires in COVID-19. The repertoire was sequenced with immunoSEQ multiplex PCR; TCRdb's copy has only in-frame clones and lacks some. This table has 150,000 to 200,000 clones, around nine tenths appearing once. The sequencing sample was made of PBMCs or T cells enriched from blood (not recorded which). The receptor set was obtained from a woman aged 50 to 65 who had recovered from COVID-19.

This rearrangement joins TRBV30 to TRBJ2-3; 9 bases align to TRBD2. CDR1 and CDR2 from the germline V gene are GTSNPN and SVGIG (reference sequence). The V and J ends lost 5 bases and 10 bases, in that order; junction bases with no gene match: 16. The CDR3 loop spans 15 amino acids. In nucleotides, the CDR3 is TGTGCCTGGGTATCGGCCCCTCTAGCGGGGAGGGCGCAGTATTTT. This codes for CAWVSAPLAGRAQYF.

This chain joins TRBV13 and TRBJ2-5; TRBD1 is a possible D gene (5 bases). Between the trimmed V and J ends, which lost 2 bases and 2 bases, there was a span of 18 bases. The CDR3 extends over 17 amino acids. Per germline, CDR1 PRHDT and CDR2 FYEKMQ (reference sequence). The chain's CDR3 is CASSLRRQTRGQETQYF. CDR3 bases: TGTGCCAGCAGCTTAAGGCGACAGACTCGAGGTCAAGAGACCCAGTACTTC.

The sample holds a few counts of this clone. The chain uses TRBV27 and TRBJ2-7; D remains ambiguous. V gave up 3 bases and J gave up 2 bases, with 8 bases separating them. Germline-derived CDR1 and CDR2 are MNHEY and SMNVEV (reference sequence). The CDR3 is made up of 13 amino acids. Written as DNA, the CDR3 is TGTGCCAGCAGTTTCGGAGAGCCCTACGAGCAGTACTTC. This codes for CASSFGEPYEQYF.

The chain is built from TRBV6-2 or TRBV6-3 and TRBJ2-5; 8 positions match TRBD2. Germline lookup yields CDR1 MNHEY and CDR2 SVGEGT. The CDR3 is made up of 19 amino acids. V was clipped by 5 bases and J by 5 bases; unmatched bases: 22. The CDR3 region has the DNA TGTGCCAGCAGTACCTCCGATAGCCGGGGGGGCACCCTAGGGGAGACCCAGTACTTC. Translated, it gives CASSTSDSRGGTLGETQYF.

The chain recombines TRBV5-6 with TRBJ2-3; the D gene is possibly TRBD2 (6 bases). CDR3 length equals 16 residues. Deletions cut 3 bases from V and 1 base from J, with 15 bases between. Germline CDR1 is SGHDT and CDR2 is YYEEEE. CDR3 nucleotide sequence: TGTGCCAGCAGCTGGGTGAGGAGGGGTGGCACAGATACGCAGTATTTT. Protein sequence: CASSWVRRGGTDTQYF.

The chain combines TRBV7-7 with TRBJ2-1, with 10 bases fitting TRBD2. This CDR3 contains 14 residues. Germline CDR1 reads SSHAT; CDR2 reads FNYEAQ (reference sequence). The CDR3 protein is CASGSGGARNEQFF. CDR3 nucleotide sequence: TGTGCTAGCGGGAGCGGGGGGGCCAGAAATGAGCAGTTCTTC.

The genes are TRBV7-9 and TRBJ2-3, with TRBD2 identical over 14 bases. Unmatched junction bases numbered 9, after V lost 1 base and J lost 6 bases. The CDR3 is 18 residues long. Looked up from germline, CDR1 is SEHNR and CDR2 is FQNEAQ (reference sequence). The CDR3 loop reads CASSLGFGGLAGGDTQYF. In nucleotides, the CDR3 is TGTGCCAGCAGCTTAGGGTTCGGCGGACTAGCGGGGGGTGATACGCAGTATTTT.

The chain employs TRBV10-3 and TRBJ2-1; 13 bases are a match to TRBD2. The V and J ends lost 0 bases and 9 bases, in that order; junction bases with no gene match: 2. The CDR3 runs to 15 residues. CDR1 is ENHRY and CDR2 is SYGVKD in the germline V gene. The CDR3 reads CAISESTSGGSEQFF. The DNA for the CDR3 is TGTGCCATCAGTGAGTCGACTAGCGGGGGGAGTGAGCAGTTCTTC.

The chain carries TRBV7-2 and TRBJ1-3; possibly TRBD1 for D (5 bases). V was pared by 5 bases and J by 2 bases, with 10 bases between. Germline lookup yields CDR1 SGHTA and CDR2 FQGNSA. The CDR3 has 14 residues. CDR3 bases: TGTGCCAGCAGCAATGGGGGGACTGGAAACACCATATATTTT. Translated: CASSNGGTGNTIYF.